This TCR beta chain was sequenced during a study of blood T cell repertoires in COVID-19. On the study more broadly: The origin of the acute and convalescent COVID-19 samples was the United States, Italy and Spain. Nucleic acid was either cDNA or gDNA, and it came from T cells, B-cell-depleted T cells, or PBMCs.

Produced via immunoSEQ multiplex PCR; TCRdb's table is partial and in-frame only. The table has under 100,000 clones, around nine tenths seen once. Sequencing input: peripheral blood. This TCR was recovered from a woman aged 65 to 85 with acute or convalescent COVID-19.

The CDR3 DNA reads TGTGCCAGCACGGGATCCTCAGGAGGCAATCAGCCCCAGCATTTT. Amino acids: CASTGSSGGNQPQHF. The chain has TRBV27 and TRBJ1-5; D is unresolved. CDR1 is MNHEY, CDR2 SMNVEV, per germline (reference sequence). V gave up 7 bases and J gave up 2 bases, with 15 bases separating them. This CDR3 contains 15 residues.